The next 10 T cell receptor beta chains were all read from a single sample in a study of cytomegalovirus exposure and HLA in healthy donors (dated 2017 in TCRdb). Library preparation was by the immunoSEQ multiplex PCR assay. For the multiplex PCR, a mixture combining 60 forward primers for TCR Vbeta segments and 13 reverse primers for TCR Jbeta segments was used. In its TCRdb copy, this immuneACCESS table keeps in-frame sequences only and misses some clones. Where compared with another copy, unresolved V genes explain less than half of these, and the others have no known cause. Per the sample table, the count is under 200,000 clones. The top ten clonotypes cover 2.1% of the sample. The sequenced material came from PBMCs. The receptors were gathered from a man younger than 45 in good health and CMV-seronegative.

The rearrangement uses TRBV19 and TRBJ2-1; 7 nucleotides match TRBD2. The CDR3 consists of 15 residues. V was pared by 1 base and J by 8 bases, with 8 bases of the junction left unmatched. Per germline, CDR1 LNHDA and CDR2 SQIVND (reference sequence). This CDR3 reads CASSIVGLAEDEQFF. The CDR3, as DNA: TGTGCCAGTAGTATAGTTGGGCTAGCGGAGGATGAGCAGTTCTTC.

The V and J genes are TRBV27 and TRBJ2-7, with a possible D match to TRBD1 (6 bases). The CDR3 covers 14 residues. The germline V gene encodes CDR1 MNHEY and CDR2 SMNVEV (reference sequence). V lost 0 bases, J lost 2 bases, and 8 bases lay in between. The CDR3 here is CASSLSWGPYEQYF. The CDR3 DNA sequence: TGTGCCAGCAGTTTATCCTGGGGGCCCTACGAGCAGTACTTC.

V is TRBV9 and J is TRBJ1-2, with 7 bases that match TRBD1. Germline CDR1 reads SGDLS; CDR2 reads YYNGEE. Trimming cost V 4 bases and J 2 bases; bases outside gene matches: 8. The CDR3 contains 15 residues. The DNA of the CDR3 is TGTGCCAGCAGCCTTTGGGACAGCCAGAACTATGGCTACACCTTC. It encodes CASSLWDSQNYGYTF.

This chain links TRBV4-3 with TRBJ2-3; D perhaps matches TRBD1 (6 bases). The CDR3 loop spans 17 amino acids. Trimming took off 2 bases at V and 3 bases at J, with 18 bases between the two ends. The germline gives CDR1 LGHNA, CDR2 YSLEER. As DNA, the CDR3 is TGCGCCAGCAGCCAACGCTCCCCACAGGGCAAGACAGATACGCAGTATTTT. This gives the protein CASSQRSPQGKTDTQYF.

The chain uses TRBV6-6 and TRBJ2-7, with D maybe TRBD1 (6 bases). CDR1 MNHNY and CDR2 SVGAGI come from the germline V gene (reference sequence). Trimming left V 2 bases short and J 0 bases short, with 11 bases between. The CDR3 runs to 15 residues. The CDR3 region is CASSYGGLSSYEQYF. DNA of the CDR3: TGTGCCAGCAGTTACGGGGGCCTAAGCTCCTACGAGCAGTACTTC.

The rearrangement uses TRBV29-1 and TRBJ1-2; 7 bases line up with TRBD1. The V gene end was trimmed by 7 bases and the J gene end by 7 bases; junction bases not matched to a gene: 12. The CDR3 is 13 residues long. The V gene's germline CDR1 is SQVTM and CDR2 ANQGSEA. CDR3 DNA: TGCAGCGCCTCGGACAGGACCCCTGTTGGCTACACCTTC. Translation: CSASDRTPVGYTF. Supplemented by reference TRBV29-1 and TRBJ1-2, the full variable domain reads SAVISQKPSRDICQRGTSLTIQCQVDSQVTMMFWYRQQPGQSLTLIATANQGSEATYESGFVIDKFPISRPNLTFSTLTVSNMSPEDSSIYLCSASDRTPVGYTFGSGTRLTVV.

This chain connects TRBV6-5 to TRBJ1-1; D is unclear. Germline CDR1 and CDR2: MNHEY and SVGAGI. The V end lost 6 bases, the J end lost 2 bases, and 16 bases lay between the germline ends. The CDR3 consists of 15 residues. The CDR3 bases are TGTGCCAGCAGCCCACGCGGGTCTATTAACACTGAAGCTTTCTTT. The encoded protein is CASSPRGSINTEAFF.

The chain carries TRBV5-4 and TRBJ1-5; 12 bases are shared with TRBD1. Trimming took 4 bases from V and 7 from J; bases not matched to a gene: 6. CDR1 is SGHNT, CDR2 YYREEE, per germline (reference sequence). The CDR3 extends over 15 amino acids. The CDR3, as DNA: TGTGCCAGCAGCCCCGGGACAGGGGGCGGACAGCCCCAGCATTTT. Translating it yields CASSPGTGGGQPQHF.

The chain couples TRBV6-5 to TRBJ1-1, with D tentatively TRBD1 (6 bases). Germline V gene sequence: CDR1 MNHEY, CDR2 SVGAGI. CDR3 length: 15 amino acids. Trimming removed 6 bases from V and 5 bases from J, with 19 bases in between. DNA for the CDR3: TGTGCCAGCAGCTCTTTGGCCAGGGGAGAGACTGAAGCTTTCTTT. Protein: CASSSLARGETEAFF.

This chain connects TRBV19 to TRBJ1-5; TRBD1 matches at 9 bases. Germline CDR1 is LNHDA and CDR2 is SQIVND (reference sequence). J gave up 6 bases and V 6 bases, and 6 bases lay outside the gene matches. The CDR3 spans 14 residues. For the CDR3, the DNA is TGTGCCAGTAGCTCCACAGGGGGCGGTCAGCCCCAGCATTTT. Encoded protein: CASSSTGGGQPQHF. The complete variable domain, with remaining parts taken from reference TRBV19 and TRBJ1-5, reads DGGITQSPKYLFRKEGQNVTLSCEQNLNHDAMYWYRQDPGQGLRLIYYSQIVNDFQKGDIAEGYSVSREKKESFPLTVTSAQKNPTAFYLCASSSTGGGQPQHFGDGTRLSIL.